Below, one T cell receptor beta chain is given with its context. This clone was found many times. It has no known antigen specificity. It has no much larger one-base neighbor in the sample; base qualities were not kept. This entry is derived from a study of shared clonotypes between healthy human individuals (dated by TCRdb to about 2020). Broadly, across the study: A couple of women and a few men aged 18 to 49 years were included in the cohort. Blood TCR repertoires of five healthy adults were deeply sequenced to estimate repertoire size and the extent of clonotype sharing between individuals. To increase sequencing depth and limit assay-specific biases, TCR repertoire library preparation and sequencing were carried out by different laboratories using diverse techniques. Between about 0.8 and 9 billion PBMCs per donor were obtained by leukapheresis. Study-level results and caveats: Sampling was restricted to blood, and TCR repertoires in tissues likely differ from the TCR repertoires found in blood. The small number of donors limited the genetic and exposure-history diversity represented. Pairwise subsampling led to the expectation that sequencing depth would affect the degree of clonotype sharing among donors.

Healthy HIV-negative adults with no recently reported acute infections or vaccinations were included as donors. Only Caucasian adults living in Nashville, Tennessee, USA were represented among the donors. In the unsorted samples, 70 million to 95 million PBMCs were counted, and genomic DNA was extracted using the QIAamp DNA Blood Mini kit. Blood was obtained by leukapheresis, after which PBMCs were separated by Ficoll-Histopaque density gradient centrifugation and cryopreserved in liquid nitrogen vapor phase. Using the deep immunoSEQ assay, TCR CDR3 regions were amplified from genomic DNA by multiplex PCR. For each cell subset, the extracted genomic DNA was distributed evenly across all wells of several immunoSEQ 96-well plates, and each plate served as one replicate. For unsorted PBMC, 250 to 300 ng of genomic DNA, equivalent to roughly 30,000 T cell genomes, went into each replicate PCR. Ten immunoSEQ deep assay plates were used to sequence the unsorted PBMC genomic DNA. Purified libraries were quantified with a Qubit 3.0 fluorometer, sized on a Bioanalyzer 2100, and re-quantified with the KAPA Library Quantification kit. Each immunoSEQ 96-well plate was sequenced on its own single-read 150-cycle Illumina NextSeq 550 flow cell. As for how the authors treated the data: Because the immunoSEQ output included only junctional sequences and no quality scores, the filtering could not be the same as the filtering used for full-length reads. To assign V/J genes and CDR3, sequences were annotated against IMGT germline references using PyIR, a Python wrapper for IgBLAST v1.9. Reads were removed for weak V/J assignments (E-value above 1e-6), missing CDR3, stop codons, out-of-frame junctions, or ambiguous translated residues. V3J clonotypes were defined as sequences sharing the same inferred V gene, J gene, and CDR3 amino acid sequence. Percentage overlap between repertoires was calculated by dividing the number of shared unique clonotypes by the size of the smaller repertoire. RTK rarefaction, the Chao1 estimator, and Recon v2.1 estimates of unobserved clonotypes were used to assess repertoire richness. TCRdb retrieved this table from immuneACCESS and kept in-frame rearrangements only. Not all clones are present; in checked studies, unresolved V genes account for under half, and no reason is known for the remainder. That table is the source of V, J and clone size, and D and trimming were worked out from the DNA. This sample is represented by 450,000 to 500,000 clones; about 78% of them were singletons. Around 12% of the sample is held by the ten biggest clonotypes.

V gives up 6 bases and J gives up 0 bases, and the segment between their germline ends measures 16 bases. CDR1 and CDR2 are drawn from the germline V gene: MDHEN, SYDVKM. From the cysteine through the phenylalanine, the CDR3 covers 16 amino acids. Only the CDR3 DNA is retained, 48 bases long and in frame from the first base. The sample comprised PBMCs. Recombination linked TRBV28 to TRBJ2-3, with no D gene named confidently. The source of this sequence is a woman between 35 and 50 years old in good health. Some clones in this sample may be carry-over from other donors' samples. The bases read TGTGCCAGCAGCTACCTCACCAGGCGGAGCACAGATACGCAGTATTTT. It specifies CASSYLTRRSTDTQYF.